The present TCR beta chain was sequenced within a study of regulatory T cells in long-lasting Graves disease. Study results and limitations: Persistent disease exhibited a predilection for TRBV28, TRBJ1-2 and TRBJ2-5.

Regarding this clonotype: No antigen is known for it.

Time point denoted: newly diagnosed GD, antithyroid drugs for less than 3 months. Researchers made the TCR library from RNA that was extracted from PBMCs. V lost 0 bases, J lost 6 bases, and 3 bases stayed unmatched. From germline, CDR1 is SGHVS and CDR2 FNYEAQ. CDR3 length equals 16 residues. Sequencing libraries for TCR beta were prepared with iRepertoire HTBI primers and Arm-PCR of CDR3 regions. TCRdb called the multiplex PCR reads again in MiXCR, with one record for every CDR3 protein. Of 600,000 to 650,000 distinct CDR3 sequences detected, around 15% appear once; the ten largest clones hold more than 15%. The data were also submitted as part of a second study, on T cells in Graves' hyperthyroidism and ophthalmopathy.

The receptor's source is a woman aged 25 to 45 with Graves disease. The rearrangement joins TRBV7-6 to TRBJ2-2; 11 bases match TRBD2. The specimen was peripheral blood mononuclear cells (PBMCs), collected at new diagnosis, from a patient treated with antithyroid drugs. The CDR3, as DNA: TGTGCCAGCAGCTTAGCGTCTAGCGGGGGGTCCGGGGAGCTGTTTTTT. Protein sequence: CASSLASSGGSGELFF.